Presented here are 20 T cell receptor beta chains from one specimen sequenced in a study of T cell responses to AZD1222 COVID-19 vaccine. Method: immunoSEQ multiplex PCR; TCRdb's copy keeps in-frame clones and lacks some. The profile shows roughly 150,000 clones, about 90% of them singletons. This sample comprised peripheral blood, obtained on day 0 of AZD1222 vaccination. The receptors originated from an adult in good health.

DNA of the CDR3: TGTGCCAGCAGCTTGGCAGGGTCAGGGAGTGAAAAACTGTTTTTT. Amino acid sequence: CASSLAGSGSEKLFF. The chain couples TRBV5-6 to TRBJ1-4; perhaps TRBD1 as D (5 bases). Trimming stripped 0 bases from V and 7 bases from J, with 13 bases between. The CDR3 is 15 residues long. CDR1 and CDR2 from the germline V gene are SGHDT and YYEEEE.

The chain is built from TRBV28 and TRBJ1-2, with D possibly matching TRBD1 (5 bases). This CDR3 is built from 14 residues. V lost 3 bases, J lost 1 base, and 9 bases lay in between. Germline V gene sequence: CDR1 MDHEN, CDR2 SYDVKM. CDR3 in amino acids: CASSLEGSNYGYTF. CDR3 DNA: TGTGCCAGCAGTTTGGAGGGGAGTAACTATGGCTACACCTTC.

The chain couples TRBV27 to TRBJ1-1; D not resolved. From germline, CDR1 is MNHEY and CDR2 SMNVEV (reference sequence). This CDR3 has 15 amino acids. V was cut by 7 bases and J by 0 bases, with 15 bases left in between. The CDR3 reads CASTPWKGMNTEAFF. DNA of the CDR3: TGTGCCAGCACTCCTTGGAAAGGCATGAACACTGAAGCTTTCTTT.

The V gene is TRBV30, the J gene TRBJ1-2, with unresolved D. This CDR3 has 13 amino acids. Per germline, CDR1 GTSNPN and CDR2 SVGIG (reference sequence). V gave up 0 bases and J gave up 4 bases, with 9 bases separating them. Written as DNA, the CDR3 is TGTGCCTGGAGTGTAAGGGTCGGCTATGGCTACACCTTC. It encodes CAWSVRVGYGYTF.

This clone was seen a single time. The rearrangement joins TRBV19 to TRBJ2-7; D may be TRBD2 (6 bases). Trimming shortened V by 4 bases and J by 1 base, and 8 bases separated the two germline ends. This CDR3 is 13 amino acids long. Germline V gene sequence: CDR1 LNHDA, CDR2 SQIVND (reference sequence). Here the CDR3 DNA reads TGTGCCAGTAGTAGGGGGGAATCCTACGAGCAGTACTTC. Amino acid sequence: CASSRGESYEQYF. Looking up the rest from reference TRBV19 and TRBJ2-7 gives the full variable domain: DGGITQSPKYLFRKEGQNVTLSCEQNLNHDAMYWYRQDPGQGLRLIYYSQIVNDFQKGDIAEGYSVSREKKESFPLTVTSAQKNPTAFYLCASSRGESYEQYFGPGTRLTVT.

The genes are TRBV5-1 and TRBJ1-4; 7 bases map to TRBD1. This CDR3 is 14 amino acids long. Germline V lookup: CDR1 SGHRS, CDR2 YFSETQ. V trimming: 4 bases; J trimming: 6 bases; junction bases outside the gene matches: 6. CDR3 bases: TGCGCCAGCAGCCCCGGGACAGCGTATGAAAAACTGTTTTTT. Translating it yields CASSPGTAYEKLFF.

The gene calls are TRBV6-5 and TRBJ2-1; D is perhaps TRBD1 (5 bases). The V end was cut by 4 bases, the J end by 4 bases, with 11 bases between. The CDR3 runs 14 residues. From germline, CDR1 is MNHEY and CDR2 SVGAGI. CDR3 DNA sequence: TGTGCCAGCAGTTCGAACAGGAGATACAATGAGCAGTTCTTC. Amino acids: CASSSNRRYNEQFF.

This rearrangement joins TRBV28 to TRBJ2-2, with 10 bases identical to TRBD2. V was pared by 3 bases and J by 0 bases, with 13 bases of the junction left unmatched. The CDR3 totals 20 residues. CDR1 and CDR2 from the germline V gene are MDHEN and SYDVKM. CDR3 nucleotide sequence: TGTGCCAGCAGTTTTGGTTGGAGACTAGCGGGTCGTTCGAACACCGGGGAGCTGTTTTTT. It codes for CASSFGWRLAGRSNTGELFF.

The CDR3: CASSSWTGNTIYF. As DNA, the CDR3 is TGCGCCAGCAGTTCATGGACGGGAAACACCATATATTTT. The genes are TRBV4-3 and TRBJ1-3; no firm D call. Per germline, CDR1 LGHNA and CDR2 YSLEER. With 6 bases removed from V and 4 bases from J, the gap between germline ends came to 10 bases. The CDR3 covers 13 residues.

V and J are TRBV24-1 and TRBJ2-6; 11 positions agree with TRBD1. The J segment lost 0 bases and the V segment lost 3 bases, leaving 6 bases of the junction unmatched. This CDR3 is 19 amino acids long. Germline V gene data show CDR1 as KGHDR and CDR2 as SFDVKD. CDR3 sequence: CATSDRDRGSPSGANVLTF. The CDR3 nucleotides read TGTGCCACCAGTGATCGGGACAGGGGGAGTCCCTCTGGGGCCAACGTCCTGACTTTC.

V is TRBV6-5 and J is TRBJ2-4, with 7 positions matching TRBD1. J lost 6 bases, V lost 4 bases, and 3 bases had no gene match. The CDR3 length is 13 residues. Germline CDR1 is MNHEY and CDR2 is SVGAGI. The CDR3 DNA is TGTGCCAGCAGTTCCGGGACAGTAAACATTCAGTACTTC. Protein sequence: CASSSGTVNIQYF.

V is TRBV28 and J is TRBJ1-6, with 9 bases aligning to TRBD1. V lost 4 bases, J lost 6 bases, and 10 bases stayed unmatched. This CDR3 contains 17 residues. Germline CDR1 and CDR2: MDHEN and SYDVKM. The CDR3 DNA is TGTGCCAGCAGTTCTATTATAAGGACAGGGGTTAATTCACCCCTCCACTTT. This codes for CASSSIIRTGVNSPLHF.

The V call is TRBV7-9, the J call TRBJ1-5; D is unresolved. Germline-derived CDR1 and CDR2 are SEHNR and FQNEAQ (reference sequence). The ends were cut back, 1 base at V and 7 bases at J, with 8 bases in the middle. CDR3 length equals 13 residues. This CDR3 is CASSLGANQPQHF. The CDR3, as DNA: TGTGCCAGCAGCTTAGGGGCGAACCAGCCCCAGCATTTT.

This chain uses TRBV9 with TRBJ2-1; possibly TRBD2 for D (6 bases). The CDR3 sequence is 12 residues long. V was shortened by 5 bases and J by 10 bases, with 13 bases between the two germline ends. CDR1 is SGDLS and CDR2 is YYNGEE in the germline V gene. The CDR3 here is CASSAVGGEQFF. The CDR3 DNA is TGTGCCAGCAGTGCCGTAGGAGGGGAGCAGTTCTTC. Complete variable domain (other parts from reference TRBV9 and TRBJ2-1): DSGVTQTPKHLITATGQRVTLRCSPRSGDLSVYWYQQSLDQGLQFLIQYYNGEERAKGNILERFSAQQFPDLHSELNLSSLELGDSALYFCASSAVGGEQFFGPGTRLTVL.

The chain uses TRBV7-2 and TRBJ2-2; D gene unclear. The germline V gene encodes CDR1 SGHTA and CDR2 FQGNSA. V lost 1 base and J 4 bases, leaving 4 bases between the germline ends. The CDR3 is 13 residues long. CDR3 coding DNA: TGTGCCAGCAGCTTAGATCGCACCGGGGAGCTGTTTTTT. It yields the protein CASSLDRTGELFF.

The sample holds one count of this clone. The CDR3 DNA sequence: TGTGCCACCAGTGATTCCGATAGGGTTGGCTTTAACTATGGCTACACCTTC. Protein sequence: CATSDSDRVGFNYGYTF. This chain uses TRBV24-1 with TRBJ1-2; D unclear. Between the trimmed V and J ends, which lost 2 bases and 1 base, there was a span of 16 bases. The CDR3 extends over 17 amino acids. Germline CDR1 and CDR2: KGHDR and SFDVKD.

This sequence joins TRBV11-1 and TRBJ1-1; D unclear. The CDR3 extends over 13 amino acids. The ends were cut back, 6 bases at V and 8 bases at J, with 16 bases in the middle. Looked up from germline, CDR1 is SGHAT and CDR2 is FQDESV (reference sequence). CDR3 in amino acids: CASSYPRLGEAFF. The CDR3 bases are TGTGCCAGCAGTTACCCCCGCTTGGGGGAAGCTTTCTTT. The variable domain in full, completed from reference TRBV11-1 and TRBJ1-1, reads EAEVAQSPRYKITEKSQAVAFWCDPISGHATLYWYRQILGQGPELLVQFQDESVVDDSQLPKDRFSAERLKGVDSTLKIQPAELGDSAMYLCASSYPRLGEAFFGQGTRLTVV.

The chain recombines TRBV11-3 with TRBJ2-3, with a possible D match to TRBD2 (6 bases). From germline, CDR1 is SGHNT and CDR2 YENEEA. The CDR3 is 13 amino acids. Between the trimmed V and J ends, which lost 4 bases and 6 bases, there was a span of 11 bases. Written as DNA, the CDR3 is TGTGCCAGCAGCTCATCGGGGGTGGATACGCAGTATTTT. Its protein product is CASSSSGVDTQYF.

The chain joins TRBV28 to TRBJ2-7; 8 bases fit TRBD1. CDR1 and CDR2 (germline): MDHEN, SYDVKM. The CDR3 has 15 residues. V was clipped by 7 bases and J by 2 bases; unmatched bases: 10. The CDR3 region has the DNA TGTGCCAGCACGACCAGGGGGCGAAACCCCTACGAGCAGTACTTC. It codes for CASTTRGRNPYEQYF.

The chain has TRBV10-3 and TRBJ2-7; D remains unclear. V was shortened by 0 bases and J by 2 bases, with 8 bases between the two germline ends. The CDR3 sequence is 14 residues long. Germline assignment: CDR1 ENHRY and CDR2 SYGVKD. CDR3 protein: CAISESTGTYEQYF. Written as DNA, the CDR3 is TGTGCCATCAGTGAGTCGACTGGAACCTACGAGCAGTACTTC.